This T cell receptor (beta chain) was found in a study of cytomegalovirus exposure and HLA in healthy donors. Study outcomes and limitations: The study put 150 to 200 TCR beta chains on its list as cytomegalovirus-associated.

Germline V gives CDR1 SQVTM, CDR2 ANQGSEA. CDR3 size: 12 residues. Trimming removed 4 bases at V and 3 bases at J, with 4 bases between. PCR used 60 Vbeta primers and 13 Jbeta primers. This table comes from immunoSEQ multiplex PCR, and its TCRdb copy is limited to in-frame clones, with some not included. The repertoire has more than 100,000 clones, 60% to 75% of them found once; the top ten carry approximately 6%. A word on this clone: Its specificity is not known.

Specimen: PBMCs. The chain recombines TRBV29-1 with TRBJ1-6; D remains unclear. The TCR sequence derives from a woman between 45 and 60 years old in good health and CMV-seropositive. Here the CDR3 reads CSVGSYNSPLHF. In DNA, the CDR3 is TGCAGCGTTGGGAGCTATAATTCACCCCTCCACTTT.